Presented here are 5 T cell receptor beta chains from one specimen sequenced in a study of molecular identifiers for immune sequencing clone quantification. TCRdb ran MiXCR on the PCR reads and lists one entry per CDR3 protein. The sample includes nearly 55,000 distinct CDR3 sequences, just over 35% of them seen just once. The sample taken for sequencing was naive CD8+ T cells from blood, with Jurkat cell RNA spiked in. Sample subset: FACS-sorted CD8+CD4-CCR7+CD45RA+ naive T cells. All receptors derive from a human donor in good health. Some libraries in this study had Jurkat cell RNA spiked in.

This CDR3 reads CASSQVTGNQPQHF. CDR3 nucleotides: TGCGCCAGCAGCCAAGTAACGGGGAATCAGCCCCAGCATTTT. The chain recombines TRBV4-1 with TRBJ1-5, with D hard to call. This CDR3 contains 14 residues. CDR1 and CDR2 (germline): MGHRA, YSYEKL. Trimming cost V 1 base and J 4 bases, with 8 bases left between them.

As regards this clonotype: Likely a read error: the CDR3 ends without its conserved phenylalanine or tryptophan. The gene calls are TRBV20-1 and TRBJ1-1, with D unresolved. There are 18 residues in the CDR3. Trimming took off 5 bases at V and 0 bases at J, with 25 bases between the two ends. CDR1 is DFQATT, CDR2 SNEGSKA, per germline (reference sequence). Here the CDR3 reads CSAWADLEQDALNTEAFL. For the CDR3, the DNA is TGCAGTGCTTGGGCCGATCTCGAGCAGGACGCCTTGAACACTGAAGCTTTCTTA.

The V and J genes are TRBV19 and TRBJ2-2; D not certain. The V end was cut by 3 bases, the J end by 1 base, with 6 bases between. The CDR3 sequence is 14 residues long. Germline values: CDR1 LNHDA, CDR2 SQIVND (reference sequence). The CDR3 coding sequence is TGTGCCAGTAGTATCGACGGGAACACCGGGGAGCTGTTTTTT. Protein product: CASSIDGNTGELFF.

This clonotype was counted once. A much larger clone lies a single base off, so this may be a read error. The rearrangement uses TRBV28 and TRBJ2-6; possible D gene TRBD1, 5 bases. CDR3 length: 15 residues. The germline V gene has CDR1 MDHEN and CDR2 SYDVKM. CDR3 sequence: CASSTPFPRATVLTF. Here the CDR3 DNA reads TGTGCCAGCAGCACCCCGTTCCCCAGGGCCACCGTCCTGACTTTC.

The chain links TRBV2 to TRBJ2-6; 9 bases fit TRBD1. CDR3 size: 18 residues. Trimming removed 8 bases from V and 2 bases from J; junction bases left unmatched: 13. Germline CDR1 is SNHLY and CDR2 is FYNNEI. As DNA, the CDR3 is TGTGCCAGCCGGACAGGGGCGGTTGGAGTGGCTGGGGCCAACGTCCTGACTTTC. Its protein product is CASRTGAVGVAGANVLTF.